The 15 T cell receptor beta chains given below trace back to one sample, sequenced in a study of T and B cells in COVID-19 patients. Multiplex PCR with BIOMED2 TRB-A/B primer pools amplified TRB rearrangements. TCRdb re-derived calls from the multiplex PCR reads in MiXCR, one entry per CDR3 protein. In the table there are 23,000 or so distinct CDR3 sequences, over 25% of which are singletons. Blood genomic DNA input for TRB amplification was about 250-550 ng. Sequencing was done on a sample of blood. Receptor source: a human donor who had recovered from COVID-19.

CDR3 sequence (DNA): TGTGCCAGCAATCTAGACATCGGCACAGATACGCAGTATTTT. It yields the protein CASNLDIGTDTQYF. V gene TRBV12-3 or TRBV12-4 combines with J gene TRBJ2-3; D is unclear. V dropped 7 bases and J dropped 1 base, with 12 bases sitting between them. The CDR3 sequence is 14 residues long.

This clonotype qualifies as medium-sized (0.01 to 0.1%). The chain combines TRBV19 with TRBJ2-6, with D unclear. V shed 3 bases and J shed 0 bases, with 9 bases lying between them. The CDR3 is 16 amino acids. Germline V gene sequence: CDR1 LNHDA, CDR2 SQIVND (reference sequence). The CDR3: CASSIYRTSGANVLTF. The CDR3 DNA reads as TGTGCCAGTAGTATCTACAGAACCTCTGGGGCCAACGTCCTGACTTTC.

This clonotype was counted ten times or more. This sequence joins TRBV6-1 and TRBJ2-5, with 10 bases aligning to TRBD2. The germline V gene encodes CDR1 MNHNS and CDR2 SASEGT. The CDR3 sequence is 15 residues long. Losses at the gene ends were 6 bases for V and 3 bases for J; bases not matched to a gene: 7. This CDR3 is CASRNNGLAEETQYF. The CDR3 DNA sequence: TGTGCCAGCAGGAACAACGGACTAGCGGAAGAGACCCAGTACTTC.

This clonotype came up a few times. J is TRBJ1-4 and V is TRBV6-2 or TRBV6-3; D unclear. With 6 bases removed from V and 5 bases from J, the gap between germline ends came to 13 bases. The CDR3 loop spans 14 amino acids. The germline CDR1 and CDR2 sequences are MNHEY and SVGEGT. The CDR3 DNA reads as TGTGCCAGCAGACCCCGGGAGTACAATGAAAAACTGTTTTTT. Translated, it gives CASRPREYNEKLFF.

This clonotype occurred many times. The genes are TRBV18 and TRBJ2-2; TRBD1 or TRBD2 may be the D gene (5 bases each). V was cut by 0 bases and J by 6 bases, with 11 bases left in between. This CDR3 contains 15 residues. Germline CDR1 KGHSH, CDR2 LQKENI. CDR3 coding DNA: TGTGCCAGCTCACCACCCCGGGACCGACCCGGGGAGCTGTTTTTT. This translates into CASSPPRDRPGELFF.

This chain links TRBV24-1 with TRBJ2-7; the D is unclear. The ends were cut back, 3 bases at V and 0 bases at J, with 8 bases in the middle. CDR3 length: 14 residues. The germline V gene has CDR1 KGHDR and CDR2 SFDVKD. CDR3 nucleotide sequence: TGTGCCACCAGTGATGCGACGGCCTCCTACGAGCAGTACTTC. This gives the protein CATSDATASYEQYF.

This chain links TRBV7-2 with TRBJ2-2; the D gene is possibly TRBD2 (5 bases). Germline CDR1 SGHTA, CDR2 FQGNSA. The V end lost 0 bases, the J end lost 0 bases, and 8 bases lay between the germline ends. The CDR3 runs to 16 residues. The CDR3 protein is CASSLALAPNTGELFF. CDR3 sequence (DNA): TGTGCCAGCAGCTTAGCGCTAGCCCCGAACACCGGGGAGCTGTTTTTT.

This sequence joins TRBV12-3 or TRBV12-4 and TRBJ1-4; no definite D call. This CDR3 region has 15 residues. V lost 3 bases to trimming and J lost 4 bases, with 12 bases between them. This chain's CDR3 is CASSLSYRGNEKLFF. CDR3 DNA: TGTGCCAGCAGTTTGTCCTACCGGGGTAATGAAAAACTGTTTTTT.

This clonotype is medium-sized in the sample. The V and J genes are TRBV11-1 and TRBJ1-5; D not resolved. Per the germline V gene, CDR1 is SGHAT and CDR2 is FQDESV (reference sequence). The CDR3 runs 13 residues. V was cut by 2 bases and J by 4 bases, with 6 bases left in between. CDR3 nucleotides: TGTGCCAGCAGCTTAAGTACTAATCAGCCCCAGCATTTT. It is translated as CASSLSTNQPQHF.

This clonotype is medium-sized. The chain carries TRBV29-1 and TRBJ1-1; tentative D call: TRBD1 (6 bases). CDR3 length: 13 residues. The germline V and J ends were trimmed by 4 bases and 2 bases, with 11 bases remaining between them. In germline, CDR1 is SQVTM, CDR2 ANQGSEA. CDR3 sequence: CSVGRDTNTEAFF. The DNA for the CDR3 is TGCAGCGTTGGCCGGGACACCAACACTGAAGCTTTCTTT. Full variable domain (rest looked up from reference TRBV29-1 and TRBJ1-1): SAVISQKPSRDICQRGTSLTIQCQVDSQVTMMFWYRQQPGQSLTLIATANQGSEATYESGFVIDKFPISRPNLTFSTLTVSNMSPEDSSIYLCSVGRDTNTEAFFGQGTRLTVV.

This clonotype was observed a few times. This chain joins TRBV5-1 and TRBJ2-3; no reliable D call. CDR3 length equals 14 residues. Germline lookup yields CDR1 SGHRS and CDR2 YFSETQ. Trimming took 4 bases from V and 0 from J, leaving 9 bases between them. CDR3 sequence reads: CASSRRVSTDTQYF. The CDR3 region has the DNA TGCGCCAGCAGCCGCCGGGTAAGCACAGATACGCAGTATTTT.

The rearrangement links TRBV7-9 to TRBJ2-2; D call uncertain. The CDR3 covers 15 residues. Germline V gene data show CDR1 as SEHNR and CDR2 as FQNEAQ (reference sequence). The V and J ends lost 1 base and 5 bases respectively, with 11 bases between them. The DNA of the CDR3 is TGTGCCAGCAGCTTAGGGACCTCCAGGACCGGGGAGCTGTTTTTT. The encoded protein is CASSLGTSRTGELFF.

This clonotype was counted many times. This chain connects TRBV29-1 to TRBJ1-1; TRBD1 might be the D (6 bases). V lost 2 bases and J lost 4, with 14 bases in between. In germline, CDR1 is SQVTM, CDR2 ANQGSEA. The CDR3 spans 14 residues. CDR3 protein: CSVERVQGGTEAFF. The CDR3 region has the DNA TGCAGCGTTGAAAGGGTACAGGGAGGCACTGAAGCTTTCTTT.

By sample fraction, this clonotype is medium-sized. V is TRBV6-5 and J is TRBJ2-7, with 10 nucleotides matching TRBD1. The CDR3 runs to 13 residues. The germline CDR1 and CDR2 sequences are MNHEY and SVGAGI. The junction had 3 bases not matched to a gene; V was cut back by 6 bases and J by 4 bases. Written as DNA, the CDR3 is TGTGCCAGCAGAGGGACAGGGGATTACGAGCAGTACTTC. The encoded protein is CASRGTGDYEQYF.

The genes are TRBV12-3 or TRBV12-4 and TRBJ1-1; D is uncertain. The CDR3 spans 13 residues. The V and J ends lost 1 base and 4 bases respectively, with 7 bases between them. The CDR3 coding sequence is TGTGCCAGCAGTTTAGGGGCATTCACTGAAGCTTTCTTT. This encodes CASSLGAFTEAFF.